These 8 T cell receptor beta chains were sequenced from one sample in a study of blood T cell repertoires in COVID-19 (dated by TCRdb to 2018 to 2021). Library preparation employed the immunoSEQ multiplex PCR assay. The source is immuneACCESS, and TCRdb retained only in-frame sequences with V and J called. Part of the clones is not carried over; for the studies checked, unresolved V genes explain less than half of this, and the remainder is unexplained. The sample table shows 210,000 or so clones, and 85% to 90% are seen once. The ten largest clones add up to 2% to 3% of the sample. The material sequenced was peripheral blood. The receptor set was obtained from a man under 40 with COVID-19, enrolled during active disease.

This chain uses TRBV10-3 with TRBJ1-1; 8 nucleotides align to TRBD1. Germline assignment: CDR1 ENHRY and CDR2 SYGVKD. V shed 4 bases and J 5 bases; nucleotides not matched to a gene: 9. The CDR3 extends over 15 amino acids. The CDR3 here is CAISAAGGSRTEAFF. In DNA, the CDR3 is TGTGCCATCAGTGCTGCAGGGGGCAGTAGGACTGAAGCTTTCTTT.

The rearrangement joins TRBV5-1 to TRBJ2-5; the D gene is possibly TRBD2 (5 bases). The V and J ends lost 0 bases and 5 bases respectively, with 8 bases between them. The CDR3 is 13 residues long. Germline assignment: CDR1 SGHRS and CDR2 YFSETQ. The CDR3 here is CASSLGGMETQYF. CDR3 coding DNA: TGCGCCAGCAGCTTGGGAGGGATGGAGACCCAGTACTTC.

V and J are TRBV2 and TRBJ2-3; 8 nucleotides agree with TRBD2. The CDR3 has 14 residues. The junction had 6 bases not matched to a gene; V was cut back by 7 bases and J by 3 bases. CDR1 is SNHLY, CDR2 FYNNEI, per germline. The CDR3: CASKVAGTTDTQYF. CDR3 DNA: TGTGCCAGCAAAGTAGCGGGGACAACAGATACGCAGTATTTT.

The genes are TRBV5-4 and TRBJ2-6, with D unclear. This CDR3 contains 15 residues. Trimming stripped 0 bases from V and 0 bases from J, with 4 bases between. The germline gives CDR1 SGHNT, CDR2 YYREEE (reference sequence). In nucleotides, the CDR3 is TGTGCCAGCAGCTTGGAGAGCTCTGGGGCCAACGTCCTGACTTTC. It codes for CASSLESSGANVLTF. The complete variable domain, with remaining parts taken from reference TRBV5-4 and TRBJ2-6, reads ETGVTQSPTHLIKTRGQQVTLRCSSQSGHNTVSWYQQALGQGPQFIFQYYREEENGRGNFPPRFSGLQFPNYSSELNVNALELDDSALYLCASSLESSGANVLTFGAGSRLTVL.

The chain joins TRBV7-3 to TRBJ1-3; no clear D gene. The CDR3 extends over 15 amino acids. CDR1 and CDR2 from the germline V gene are SGHTA and FQGTGA. The V and J ends lost 1 base and 0 bases respectively, with 7 bases between them. The CDR3 loop is CASSLSLSSGNTIYF. The CDR3 bases are TGTGCCAGCAGCTTAAGCCTGAGCTCTGGAAACACCATATATTTT.

This clone was observed once. This rearrangement joins TRBV29-1 to TRBJ1-4, with TRBD1 matching 7 bases. The CDR3 loop spans 13 amino acids. Germline CDR1 is SQVTM and CDR2 is ANQGSEA. The V segment lost 0 bases and the J segment 16 bases; nucleotides outside the gene matches: 11. CDR3 nucleotide sequence: TGCAGCGTTGAAGATCTGAAGAGACAGGGACGGTTTTTT. As protein: CSVEDLKRQGRFF.

The rearrangement links TRBV19 to TRBJ1-4, with D perhaps TRBD1 (5 bases). Trimming shortened V by 6 bases and J by 3 bases, and 14 bases separated the two germline ends. Germline lookup yields CDR1 LNHDA and CDR2 SQIVND (reference sequence). This CDR3 region has 15 residues. For the CDR3, the DNA is TGTGCCAGTAGCAAGAACAGGCACCCTAATGAAAAACTGTTTTTT. The encoded protein is CASSKNRHPNEKLFF.

This clone has only one observation. The chain carries TRBV19 and TRBJ2-7; TRBD2 agrees at 7 bases. Trimming cost V 2 bases and J 1 base; bases outside gene matches: 8. Per germline, CDR1 LNHDA and CDR2 SQIVND (reference sequence). This CDR3 is 16 amino acids long. This chain's CDR3 is CASSISDRGRSYEQYF. CDR3 nucleotides: TGTGCCAGTAGTATATCGGATCGCGGGAGATCCTACGAGCAGTACTTC.